Listed here are 10 T cell receptor beta chains from one sample, sequenced in a study of shared clonotypes between healthy human individuals (dated by TCRdb to 2018 to 2021). Receptors were amplified or captured by the immunoSEQ multiplex PCR assay. Drawn from immuneACCESS, this table holds only the in-frame rearrangements with V and J called that TCRdb kept. Clones are partly lost; checked studies trace under half to an unresolved V gene and leave the rest unexplained. Present in this sample are around 510,000 clones, just over 75% of which were seen just once. The ten biggest clones cover about 12% of the sample. Sequencing input: PBMCs. These receptor sequences come from a woman in her forties in good health. Some clones in this sample may be carry-over from other donors' samples.

This clone has only one observation. V gene TRBV28 combines with J gene TRBJ2-1; TRBD1 matches 7 bases. Trimming at V came to 7 bases and at J to 2 bases, leaving 8 bases not matched to a gene. Germline V gene sequence: CDR1 MDHEN, CDR2 SYDVKM. The CDR3 length is 15 residues. The CDR3 region is CASTTLTGTYNEQFF. CDR3 nucleotides: TGTGCCAGCACCACACTGACAGGGACCTACAATGAGCAGTTCTTC. Full variable domain (rest looked up from reference TRBV28 and TRBJ2-1): DVKVTQSSRYLVKRTGEKVFLECVQDMDHENMFWYRQDPGLGLRLIYFSYDVKMKEKGDIPEGYSVSREKKERFSLILESASTNQTSMYLCASTTLTGTYNEQFFGPGTRLTVL.

Only one count was recorded for this clone. The chain employs TRBV7-2 and TRBJ1-1; D not certain. The CDR3 contains 13 residues. Trimming cost V 5 bases and J 4 bases, with 11 bases left between them. The germline V gene encodes CDR1 SGHTA and CDR2 FQGNSA. The CDR3 region is CASSPLPFTEAFF. CDR3 in DNA: TGTGCCAGCAGCCCGCTCCCATTCACTGAAGCTTTCTTT. The full variable domain, its missing parts supplied by reference TRBV7-2 and TRBJ1-1, is GAGVSQSPSNKVTEKGKDVELRCDPISGHTALYWYRQSLGQGLEFLIYFQGNSAPDKSGLPSDRFSAERTGGSVSTLTIQRTQQEDSAVYLCASSPLPFTEAFFGQGTRLTVV.

By frequency in the sample, this clone is medium-sized. Other DNA sequences of this sample code for an identical CDR3. The rearrangement uses TRBV9 and TRBJ1-1, with D unresolved. Deletions cut 0 bases from V and 7 bases from J, with 10 bases between. The CDR3 totals 13 residues. Germline CDR1 SGDLS, CDR2 YYNGEE. Written as DNA, the CDR3 is TGTGCCAGCAGCGTAGGGGCAGGCAATGAAGCTTTCTTT. It translates to CASSVGAGNEAFF.

This clone was counted a few times. CDR3 sequence reads: CAIKGTGPIYEQYF. DNA of the CDR3: TGTGCCATCAAGGGGACAGGGCCCATCTACGAGCAGTACTTC. The chain uses TRBV10-3 and TRBJ2-7; 9 nucleotides align to TRBD1. V was clipped by 7 bases and J by 3 bases; unmatched bases: 7. This CDR3 comprises 14 residues. Germline V gene sequence: CDR1 ENHRY, CDR2 SYGVKD.

In DNA, the CDR3 is TGTGCCAGCACCCTGGGACAGTATTACTACGAGCAGTACTTC. This encodes CASTLGQYYYEQYF. The gene calls are TRBV28 and TRBJ2-7, with 7 nucleotides matching TRBD1. CDR1 and CDR2 from the germline V gene are MDHEN and SYDVKM. CDR3 length: 14 amino acids. With V trimmed by 7 bases and J by 3 bases, 9 bases remained unmatched.

There are a few counts of this clone. The gene calls are TRBV5-4 and TRBJ1-2; 9 bases agree with TRBD1. The CDR3 is 15 amino acids. Germline V gives CDR1 SGHNT, CDR2 YYREEE (reference sequence). V lost 4 bases, J lost 3 bases, and 7 bases stayed unmatched. The CDR3 protein is CASSQYRGRDYGYTF. Written as DNA, the CDR3 is TGTGCCAGCAGCCAATACAGGGGGCGCGACTATGGCTACACCTTC.

The V call is TRBV30, the J call TRBJ2-3; no firm D call. The CDR3 covers 13 residues. Trimming took 8 bases from V and 0 from J, leaving 12 bases between them. Germline V gene data show CDR1 as GTSNPN and CDR2 as SVGIG (reference sequence). CDR3 protein: CARSTISTDTQYF. The CDR3 bases are TGTGCCCGGTCTACCATCAGCACAGATACGCAGTATTTT.

The table lists this clone with a few counts. The chain carries TRBV4-2 and TRBJ1-2; D ambiguous. In germline, CDR1 is LGHNA, CDR2 YNFKEQ. The ends were cut back, 5 bases at V and 2 bases at J, with 12 bases in the middle. The CDR3 loop spans 14 amino acids. DNA for the CDR3: TGTGCCAGCAGCAGGGAGGCGGGGAACTATGGCTACACCTTC. This sequence encodes CASSREAGNYGYTF.

The chain combines TRBV30 with TRBJ2-5, with TRBD2 matching 9 bases. The CDR3 is 16 amino acids. Germline V gene data show CDR1 as GTSNPN and CDR2 as SVGIG (reference sequence). V shed 4 bases, J shed 4 bases, and the junction held 13 bases outside the gene matches. CDR3 loop: CAWNRRRAGGLETQYF. The CDR3 coding sequence is TGTGCCTGGAATCGGAGGCGAGCGGGAGGTCTAGAGACCCAGTACTTC.

The V and J genes are TRBV18 and TRBJ2-3; D not certain. Germline lookup yields CDR1 KGHSH and CDR2 LQKENI. The length of the CDR3 is 15 residues. Trimming stripped 6 bases from V and 4 bases from J, with 17 bases between. The CDR3 region is CASSTTQLQADTQYF. CDR3 bases: TGTGCCAGCTCGACCACTCAGCTGCAGGCAGATACGCAGTATTTT.